A single sample gave rise to the 20 T cell receptor beta chains below, sequenced in a study of T-cell memory formation after mild COVID-19 (dated by TCRdb to 2020 to 2023). Libraries were constructed by 5' RACE. Sequencer: Illumina NovaSeq 6000. TCRdb itself trimmed the public reads at Q25 with fastp, ran MiXCR and retained productive beta chains. Each record represents a unique CDR3 protein, reported with the most common genes and DNA among its rows. Here the sample has approximately 440,000 distinct CDR3 sequences; roughly 20% occur a single time. The ten largest clones represent roughly 8% of the sample. Specimen: PBMCs or a T cell subset sorted from them (not recorded which). The receptors originated from an adult woman who had mild COVID-19 (a few samples of this study predate the infection). The sample titles of this study are shuffled in the database, so cell type and time point are left out; the donor was told from shared clones.

The chain employs TRBV7-6 and TRBJ2-1; 11 nucleotides align to TRBD2. The CDR3 length is 14 residues. Germline loops: CDR1 SGHVS, CDR2 FNYEAQ. Trimming at V came to 5 bases and at J to 9 bases, leaving 6 bases not matched to a gene. CDR3 coding DNA: TGTGCCAGCAGCCCTAGGACTAGCGGGTCTGAGCAGTTCTTC. Its translation is CASSPRTSGSEQFF.

This clonotype was picked up a small number of times. The chain joins TRBV2 to TRBJ1-6; D gene unclear. Deletions cut 6 bases from V and 8 bases from J, with 14 bases between. Germline CDR1 and CDR2: SNHLY and FYNNEI. There are 14 residues in the CDR3. The CDR3: CASSGIARHSPLHF. The CDR3 region has the DNA TGTGCCAGCAGCGGGATTGCGCGTCATTCACCCCTCCACTTT.

This rearrangement joins TRBV20-1 to TRBJ2-1; 8 positions match TRBD2. V shed 6 bases and J 4 bases; nucleotides not matched to a gene: 14. CDR1 is DFQATT and CDR2 is SNEGSKA in the germline V gene (reference sequence). The CDR3 spans 16 residues. The CDR3 nucleotides are TGCAGTGCCCCCCTTACTAGCGGAGCTATATACAATGAGCAGTTCTTC. Its translation is CSAPLTSGAIYNEQFF.

The V call is TRBV7-9, the J call TRBJ2-3, with D possibly TRBD2 on 6 matching bases. The germline V gene encodes CDR1 SEHNR and CDR2 FQNEAQ (reference sequence). Trimming took off 0 bases at V and 5 bases at J, with 6 bases between the two ends. CDR3 size: 13 residues. CDR3 loop: CASSLAGGDTQYF. CDR3 in DNA: TGTGCCAGCAGCTTAGCGGGAGGAGATACGCAGTATTTT. The full variable domain, completed using reference TRBV7-9 and TRBJ2-3, is DTGVSQNPRHKITKRGQNVTFRCDPISEHNRLYWYRQTLGQGPEFLTYFQNEAQLEKSRLLSDRFSAERPKGSFSTLEIQRTEQGDSAMYLCASSLAGGDTQYFGPGTRLTVL.

The V and J genes are TRBV13 and TRBJ1-2; maybe TRBD1 (5 bases). CDR1 PRHDT and CDR2 FYEKMQ come from the germline V gene (reference sequence). V lost 3 bases and J lost 5, with 10 bases in between. The CDR3 is made up of 13 amino acids. The CDR3 bases are TGTGCCAGCAGCTTTGGCAGGGTTTATGGCTACACCTTC. It specifies CASSFGRVYGYTF.

The chain links TRBV7-2 to TRBJ2-3, with 9 bases lining up with TRBD2. Germline assignment: CDR1 SGHTA and CDR2 FQGNSA. With V trimmed by 2 bases and J by 3 bases, 12 bases remained unmatched. This CDR3 region has 18 residues. The CDR3 DNA is TGTGCCAGCAGCTTACCAACGGTGGCGGGAGGGGGGACAGATACGCAGTATTTT. This gives the protein CASSLPTVAGGGTDTQYF.

Only a few counts were recorded for this clonotype. The chain recombines TRBV6-5 with TRBJ2-3, with 9 bases fitting TRBD2. Germline-derived CDR1 and CDR2 are MNHEY and SVGAGI. The CDR3 consists of 15 residues. The V gene end was trimmed by 6 bases and the J gene end by 6 bases; junction bases not matched to a gene: 10. The CDR3, as DNA: TGTGCCAGCAGCCGCCGCGGGGGGGCCGGGGATACGCAGTATTTT. This sequence encodes CASSRRGGAGDTQYF.

This chain uses TRBV12-3 or TRBV12-4 with TRBJ1-2; D possibly corresponds to TRBD1 (6 bases). V was trimmed by 6 bases and J by 8 bases, leaving 28 bases between them. The CDR3 sequence is 17 residues long. The CDR3: CASRDQQGRLGPGGYTF. In DNA, the CDR3 is TGTGCCAGCAGAGACCAACAGGGAAGGTTAGGTCCGGGCGGCTACACCTTC.

The chain is built from TRBV29-1 and TRBJ2-1; the match to TRBD2 covers 10 bases. The germline CDR1 and CDR2 sequences are SQVTM and ANQGSEA. Germline trimming cut 5 bases from V and 6 bases from J; bases unmatched to any gene: 13. The CDR3 is 16 amino acids. The CDR3 spells CSVLGLAAIPFNEQFF. CDR3 coding DNA: TGCAGCGTTCTTGGACTAGCGGCCATCCCCTTCAATGAGCAGTTCTTC.

This sequence joins TRBV12-3 or TRBV12-4 and TRBJ1-5, with 7 bases identical to TRBD1. The CDR3 is made up of 16 amino acids. V lost 8 bases, J lost 0 bases, and 10 bases stayed unmatched. CDR3 sequence: CASRPGGQYSNQPQHF. The CDR3 DNA reads TGTGCCAGCCGCCCAGGGGGGCAGTATAGCAATCAGCCCCAGCATTTT.

This clonotype was counted a few times. This sequence joins TRBV5-1 and TRBJ2-3; 7 bases match TRBD1. This CDR3 contains 14 residues. The germline CDR1 and CDR2 sequences are SGHRS and YFSETQ. Trimming at V came to 4 bases and at J to 5 bases, leaving 7 bases not matched to a gene. The CDR3 loop reads CASSPTGAGDTQYF. Written as DNA, the CDR3 is TGCGCCAGCAGCCCTACAGGGGCCGGAGATACGCAGTATTTT.

J is TRBJ1-1 and V is TRBV7-8; D is ambiguous. The germline V gene encodes CDR1 SGHVS and CDR2 FQNEAQ. The CDR3 consists of 15 residues. V lost 5 bases, J lost 3 bases, and 16 bases lay in between. The CDR3 spells CASSPAWTGDTEAFF. Written as DNA, the CDR3 is TGTGCCAGCAGCCCAGCCTGGACGGGTGACACTGAAGCTTTCTTT.

In this sample, this clonotype turned up a few times. The CDR3 DNA is TGTGCCAGCAGCCCCCCGGGACAGGGACGAACCGGGGAGCTGTTTTTT. Protein: CASSPPGQGRTGELFF. V is TRBV14 and J is TRBJ2-2; 9 nucleotides agree with TRBD1. Trimming cost V 4 bases and J 5 bases; bases outside gene matches: 8. The germline gives CDR1 SGHDN, CDR2 FVKESK. This CDR3 is built from 16 residues.

This clonotype was found a few times. DNA of the CDR3: TGTGCCAGCAGCGTAGATCCGGTAAACTCACCCCTCCACTTT. The encoded protein is CASSVDPVNSPLHF. This chain links TRBV9 with TRBJ1-6; no clear D. Germline V lookup: CDR1 SGDLS, CDR2 YYNGEE. This CDR3 has 14 amino acids. Trimming pared 0 bases from V and 10 bases from J, leaving 11 bases between.

On this clonotype: Germline and junction disagree at one end, which may indicate a read error. The J gene is TRBJ1-6, the V gene TRBV5-1; TRBD1 aligns across 9 bases. The CDR3 totals 15 residues. CDR1 is SGHRS and CDR2 is YFSETQ in the germline V gene. The CDR3 here is CDSSPSGTGYSPLHF. The CDR3 nucleotides read TGCGACAGCAGCCCATCCGGGACAGGGTATTCACCCCTCCACTTT.

There are a few counts of this clonotype. The chain couples TRBV30 to TRBJ2-1; 12 nucleotides line up with TRBD2. Trimming took 8 bases from V and 8 from J; bases not matched to a gene: 7. CDR3 length: 13 amino acids. Germline CDR1 GTSNPN, CDR2 SVGIG (reference sequence). CDR3 coding DNA: TGTGCCCGATCTAGCGGGGGGGTTTATGAGCAGTTCTTC. Encoded protein: CARSSGGVYEQFF.

This clonotype was observed a few times. The chain carries TRBV6-1 and TRBJ1-6; the D gene is possibly TRBD1 (6 bases). Trimming removed 6 bases from V and 17 bases from J, with 20 bases in between. The CDR3 totals 13 residues. Germline assignment: CDR1 MNHNS and CDR2 SASEGT. CDR3 nucleotide sequence: TGTGCCAGCAGCGCCTCCGGGACACCCGGCATCCACTTT. As protein: CASSASGTPGIHF.

This clonotype was detected many times. CDR3 bases: TGTGCCATCAGTGAGTCGACGTACGAGCAGTACTTC. The encoded protein is CAISESTYEQYF. This chain uses TRBV10-3 with TRBJ2-7; D ambiguous. The CDR3 is 12 amino acids. CDR1 is ENHRY and CDR2 is SYGVKD in the germline V gene. Trimming pared 0 bases from V and 4 bases from J, leaving 4 bases between.

At least ten counts were recorded for this clonotype. The chain is built from TRBV7-9 and TRBJ2-3; no definite D call. Trimming took 1 base from V and 4 from J, leaving 9 bases between them. The CDR3 contains 14 residues. The germline V gene encodes CDR1 SEHNR and CDR2 FQNEAQ (reference sequence). The CDR3 DNA reads as TGTGCCAGCAGCTTAGGACTGGCCCCAGATACGCAGTATTTT. It translates to CASSLGLAPDTQYF.

This clonotype has more than one count but fewer than ten. The chain recombines TRBV29-1 with TRBJ2-2; D is possibly TRBD1 or TRBD2 (5 bases each). V lost 4 bases to trimming and J lost 8 bases, with 8 bases between them. Germline V lookup: CDR1 SQVTM, CDR2 ANQGSEA. The CDR3 length is 11 residues. CDR3 nucleotides: TGCAGCGTTGGGGGGTATGGGGAGCTGTTTTTT. This translates into CSVGGYGELFF.